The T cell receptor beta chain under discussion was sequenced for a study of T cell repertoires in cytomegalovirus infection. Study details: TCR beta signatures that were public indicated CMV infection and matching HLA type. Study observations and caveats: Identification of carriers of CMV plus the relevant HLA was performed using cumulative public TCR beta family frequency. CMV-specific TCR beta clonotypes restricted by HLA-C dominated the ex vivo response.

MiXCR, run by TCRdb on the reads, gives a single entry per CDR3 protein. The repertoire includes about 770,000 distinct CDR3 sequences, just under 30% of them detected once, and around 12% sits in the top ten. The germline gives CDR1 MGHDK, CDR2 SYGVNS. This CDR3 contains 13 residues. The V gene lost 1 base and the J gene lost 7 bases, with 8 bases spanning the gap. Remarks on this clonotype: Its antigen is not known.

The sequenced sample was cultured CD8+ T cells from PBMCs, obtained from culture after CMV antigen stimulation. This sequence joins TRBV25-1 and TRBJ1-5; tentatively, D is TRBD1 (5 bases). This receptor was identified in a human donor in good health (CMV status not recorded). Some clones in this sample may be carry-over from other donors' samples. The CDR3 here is CASSESGGQPQHF. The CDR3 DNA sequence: TGTGCCAGCAGTGAATCCGGGGGGCAGCCCCAGCATTTT.